The 4 T cell receptor beta chains given below trace back to one sample, sequenced in a study of cytomegalovirus exposure and HLA in healthy donors. Measured with immunoSEQ multiplex PCR; TCRdb has only the in-frame clones, and not every one. The table has 150,000 to 200,000 clones, roughly 82% seen once; the top ten hold about 1.6%. Sequenced input: PBMCs. All receptors derive from a woman younger than 30 in good health and CMV-seronegative.

The chain couples TRBV5-1 to TRBJ1-1, with 9 bases matching TRBD1. Germline V CDR1 and CDR2: SGHRS, YFSETQ. CDR3 length: 15 amino acids. J gave up 4 bases and V 3 bases, and 7 bases lay outside the gene matches. Here the CDR3 reads CASSSRQGETTEAFF. The CDR3 bases are TGCGCCAGCAGCTCAAGACAGGGGGAGACCACTGAAGCTTTCTTT.

V is TRBV6-6 and J is TRBJ1-5, with a tentative D call TRBD1 (5 bases). Germline values: CDR1 MNHNY, CDR2 SVGAGI (reference sequence). This CDR3 spans 13 amino acids. With 6 bases removed from V and 1 base from J, the gap between germline ends came to 7 bases. Here the CDR3 reads CASRGGSNQPQHF. CDR3 sequence (DNA): TGTGCCAGCAGGGGGGGGAGCAATCAGCCCCAGCATTTT.

The rearrangement uses TRBV6-1 and TRBJ2-4, with D possibly matching TRBD2 (6 bases). The length of the CDR3 is 15 residues. Germline CDR1 is MNHNS and CDR2 is SASEGT. V dropped 6 bases and J dropped 3 bases, with 15 bases sitting between them. CDR3 amino acids: CASSPGGPGKNIQYF. In nucleotides, the CDR3 is TGTGCCAGCAGCCCCGGGGGTCCGGGCAAAAACATTCAGTACTTC.

The genes are TRBV7-2 and TRBJ2-7, with 8 bases matching TRBD2. CDR1 and CDR2 (germline): SGHTA, FQGNSA. The CDR3 contains 18 residues. The ends lost 1 base at V and 4 bases at J; junction bases unmatched: 15. In DNA, the CDR3 is TGTGCCAGCAGCTTAGGGTACATAGGTAGCGGGAATATTTACGAGCAGTACTTC. Protein product: CASSLGYIGSGNIYEQYF.